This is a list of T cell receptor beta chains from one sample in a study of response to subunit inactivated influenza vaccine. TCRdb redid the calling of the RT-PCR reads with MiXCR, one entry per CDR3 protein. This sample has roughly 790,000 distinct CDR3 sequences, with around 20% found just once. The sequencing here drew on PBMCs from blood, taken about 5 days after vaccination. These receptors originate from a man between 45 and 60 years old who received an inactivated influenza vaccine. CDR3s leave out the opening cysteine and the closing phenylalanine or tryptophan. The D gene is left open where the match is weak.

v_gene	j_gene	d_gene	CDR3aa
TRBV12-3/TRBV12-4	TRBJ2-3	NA	ASSPQSSSDTQY
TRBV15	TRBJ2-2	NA	ATSRGADSNTGELF
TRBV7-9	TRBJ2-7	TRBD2	ASSSRVGLASYEQY
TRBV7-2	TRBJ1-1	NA	ASVGQSNTEAF
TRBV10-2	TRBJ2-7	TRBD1	ASRIGQGTSYEQY
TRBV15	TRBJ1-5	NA	ATSRGLSSNQPQH
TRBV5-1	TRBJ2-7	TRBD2	ASSLARGGHDEQY
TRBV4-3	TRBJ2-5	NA	ASSQASSSSMGRETQY
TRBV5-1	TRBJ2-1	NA	ASSKTSPAYNEQF
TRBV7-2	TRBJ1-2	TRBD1	ASSWDRANYGYT
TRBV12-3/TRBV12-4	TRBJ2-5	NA	ASSLEGEQETQY
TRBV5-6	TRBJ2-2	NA	ASSRTENTGELF
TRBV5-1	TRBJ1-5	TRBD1	ASSLAPGQGGRGNQPQH
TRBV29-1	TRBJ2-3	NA	SVVQQGRTDTQY
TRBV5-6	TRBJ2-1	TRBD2	ASCKREGLYEQF
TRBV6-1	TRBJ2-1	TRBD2	ASSERAGGVDEQF
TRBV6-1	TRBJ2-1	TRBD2	ASSHGTSGANEQF
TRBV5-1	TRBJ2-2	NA	ASSVTSGGAGELF
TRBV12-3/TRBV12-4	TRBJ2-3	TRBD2	ASSIAGLSTDTQY
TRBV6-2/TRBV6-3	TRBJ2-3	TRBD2	ASSPKTSGRATDTQY
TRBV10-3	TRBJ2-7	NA	ASQPSVALYEQY
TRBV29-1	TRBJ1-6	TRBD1	SVLTGGNSPLH
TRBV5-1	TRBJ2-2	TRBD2	ASSWTSGTGELF
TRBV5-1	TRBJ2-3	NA	ASSFFREGHTQY
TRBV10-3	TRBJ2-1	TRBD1	AIDPGQGFNEQF
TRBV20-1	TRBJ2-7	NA	SATPYEYEQY
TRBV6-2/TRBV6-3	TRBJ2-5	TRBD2	ASNPGGVDLETQY
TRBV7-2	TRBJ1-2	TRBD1	ASSSTGGDAYGYT
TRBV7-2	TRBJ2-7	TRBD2	ASSLGLAGGNEQY
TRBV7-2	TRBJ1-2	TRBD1	ASSPQGQDYGGYT
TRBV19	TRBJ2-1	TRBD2	ASSISGGAGNEQF
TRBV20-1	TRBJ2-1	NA	SAIGFTAYNEQF
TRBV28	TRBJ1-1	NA	ASSFFAGRNTEAF
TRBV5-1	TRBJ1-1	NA	ASSLDRATEAF
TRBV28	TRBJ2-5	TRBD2	ASSVPGLATETQY
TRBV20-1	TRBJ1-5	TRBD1	SASRGLDQPQH
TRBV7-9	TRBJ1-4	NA	ASSEGIDEKLF
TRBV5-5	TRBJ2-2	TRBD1	ASSLGGTGYTGELF
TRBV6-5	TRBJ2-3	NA	ASSYQEGLFDTQY
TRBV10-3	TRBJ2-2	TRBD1	AITPGGTDTGELF
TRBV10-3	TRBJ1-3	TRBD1	AISEGRQGASGNTIY
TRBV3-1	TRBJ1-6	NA	ASSQFTPEGPLH
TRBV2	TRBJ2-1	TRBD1	ASRMDRADEQF
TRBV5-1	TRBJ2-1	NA	ASSVGGVGDEQF
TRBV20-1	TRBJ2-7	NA	SAPTEGPGYEQY
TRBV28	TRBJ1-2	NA	ASTIPWGDYGYT
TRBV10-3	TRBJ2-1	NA	AIAGRQGGNEQF
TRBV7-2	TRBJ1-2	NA	ASSLPGASYGYT
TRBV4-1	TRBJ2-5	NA	ASSQDGAGRETQY
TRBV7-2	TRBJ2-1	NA	ASSKELMSSYNEQF
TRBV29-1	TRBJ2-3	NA	SSLRDPGDTQY
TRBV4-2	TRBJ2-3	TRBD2	ASSQGAGGTDTQY